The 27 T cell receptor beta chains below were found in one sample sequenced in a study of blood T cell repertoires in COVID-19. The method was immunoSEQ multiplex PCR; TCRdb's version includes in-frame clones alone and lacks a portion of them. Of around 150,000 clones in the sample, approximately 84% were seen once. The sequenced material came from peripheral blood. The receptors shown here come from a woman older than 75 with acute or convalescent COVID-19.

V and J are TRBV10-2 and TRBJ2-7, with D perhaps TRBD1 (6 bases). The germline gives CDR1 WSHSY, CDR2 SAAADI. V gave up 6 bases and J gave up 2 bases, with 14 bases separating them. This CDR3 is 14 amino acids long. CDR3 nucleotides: TGCGCCAGCAGGTTCCGGGACATCACCTACGAGCAGTACTTC. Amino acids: CASRFRDITYEQYF.

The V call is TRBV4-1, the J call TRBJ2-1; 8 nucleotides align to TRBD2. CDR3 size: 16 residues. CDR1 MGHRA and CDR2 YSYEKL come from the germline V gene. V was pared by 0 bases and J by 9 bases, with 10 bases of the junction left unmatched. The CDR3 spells CASSQDRGGLLPEQFF. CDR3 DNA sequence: TGCGCCAGCAGCCAAGATCGCGGGGGGCTTCTTCCTGAGCAGTTCTTC.

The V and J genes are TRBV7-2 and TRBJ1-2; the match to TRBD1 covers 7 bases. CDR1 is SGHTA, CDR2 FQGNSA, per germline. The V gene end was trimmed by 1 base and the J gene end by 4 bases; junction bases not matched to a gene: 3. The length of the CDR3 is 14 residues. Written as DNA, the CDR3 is TGTGCCAGCAGCTTAGACTGGGACAGCTATGGCTACACCTTC. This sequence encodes CASSLDWDSYGYTF.

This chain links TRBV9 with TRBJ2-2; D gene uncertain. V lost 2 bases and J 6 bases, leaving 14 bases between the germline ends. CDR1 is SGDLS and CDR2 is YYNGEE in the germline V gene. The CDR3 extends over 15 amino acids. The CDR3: CASSVRQVNPGELFF. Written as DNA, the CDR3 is TGTGCCAGCAGCGTCAGGCAGGTTAACCCCGGGGAGCTGTTTTTT.

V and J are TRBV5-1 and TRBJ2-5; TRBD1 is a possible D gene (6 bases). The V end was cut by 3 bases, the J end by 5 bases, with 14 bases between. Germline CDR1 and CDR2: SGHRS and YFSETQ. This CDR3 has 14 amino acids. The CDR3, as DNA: TGCGCCAGCAGCTCTAGGACAGTGGGGGAGACCCAGTACTTC. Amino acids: CASSSRTVGETQYF.

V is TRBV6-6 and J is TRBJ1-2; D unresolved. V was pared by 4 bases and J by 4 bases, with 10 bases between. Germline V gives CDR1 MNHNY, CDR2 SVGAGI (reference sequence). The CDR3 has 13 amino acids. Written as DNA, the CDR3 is TGTGCCAGCAGTTTTGAGGGTCCCTATGGCTACACCTTC. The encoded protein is CASSFEGPYGYTF.

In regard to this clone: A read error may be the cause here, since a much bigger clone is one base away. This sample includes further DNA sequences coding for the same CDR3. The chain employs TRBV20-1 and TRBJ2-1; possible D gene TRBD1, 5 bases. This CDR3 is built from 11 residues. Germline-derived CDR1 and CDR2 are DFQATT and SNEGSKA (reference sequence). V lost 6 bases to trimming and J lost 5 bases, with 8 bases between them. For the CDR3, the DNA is TGCAGTGCAGACAGAAACAATGAGCAGTTCTTC. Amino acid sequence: CSADRNNEQFF.

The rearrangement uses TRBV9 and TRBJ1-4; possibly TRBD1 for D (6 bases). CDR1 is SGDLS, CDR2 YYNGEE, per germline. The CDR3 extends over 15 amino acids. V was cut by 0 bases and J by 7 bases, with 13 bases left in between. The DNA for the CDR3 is TGTGCCAGCAGCGTAGGCAGGGGCTTGGCTGAAAAACTGTTTTTT. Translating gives CASSVGRGLAEKLFF.

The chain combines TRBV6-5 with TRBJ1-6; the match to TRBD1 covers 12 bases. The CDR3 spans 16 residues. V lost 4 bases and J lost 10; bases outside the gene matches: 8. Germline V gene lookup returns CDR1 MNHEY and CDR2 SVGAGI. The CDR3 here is CASSFAGTGGRSPLHF. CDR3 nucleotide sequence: TGTGCCAGCAGTTTTGCCGGGACAGGGGGCAGATCACCCCTCCACTTT.

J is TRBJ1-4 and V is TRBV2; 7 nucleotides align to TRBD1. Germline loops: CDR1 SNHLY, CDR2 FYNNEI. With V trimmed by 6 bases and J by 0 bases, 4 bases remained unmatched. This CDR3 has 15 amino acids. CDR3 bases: TGTGCCAGCAGCGCACAGGGGACAACTAATGAAAAACTGTTTTTT. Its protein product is CASSAQGTTNEKLFF.

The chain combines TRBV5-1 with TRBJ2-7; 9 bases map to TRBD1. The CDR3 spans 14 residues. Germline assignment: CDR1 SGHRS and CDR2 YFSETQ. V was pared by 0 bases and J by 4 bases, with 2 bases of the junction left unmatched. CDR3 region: CASSLGDRDYEQYF. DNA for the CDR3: TGCGCCAGCAGCTTGGGGGACAGGGATTACGAGCAGTACTTC.

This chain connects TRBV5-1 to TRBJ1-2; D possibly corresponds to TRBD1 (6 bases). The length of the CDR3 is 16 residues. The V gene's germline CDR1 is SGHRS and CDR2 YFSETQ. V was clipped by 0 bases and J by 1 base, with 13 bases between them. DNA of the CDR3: TGCGCCAGCAGCTTGGAAGGGACACCGCTTAACTATGGCTACACCTTC. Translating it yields CASSLEGTPLNYGYTF.

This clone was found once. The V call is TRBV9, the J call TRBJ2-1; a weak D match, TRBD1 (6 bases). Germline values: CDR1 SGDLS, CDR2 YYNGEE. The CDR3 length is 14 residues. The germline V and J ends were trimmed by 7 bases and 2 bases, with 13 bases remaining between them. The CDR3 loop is CASSRGGTYNEQFF. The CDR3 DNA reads TGTGCCAGCTCCCGAGGGGGTACCTACAATGAGCAGTTCTTC.

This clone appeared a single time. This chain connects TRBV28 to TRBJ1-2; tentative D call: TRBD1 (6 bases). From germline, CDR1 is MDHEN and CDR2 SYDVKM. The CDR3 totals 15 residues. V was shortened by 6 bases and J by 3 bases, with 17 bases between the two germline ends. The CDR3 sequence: CASSPQIQGYYGYTF. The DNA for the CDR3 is TGTGCCAGCAGCCCTCAAATACAGGGCTACTATGGCTACACCTTC.

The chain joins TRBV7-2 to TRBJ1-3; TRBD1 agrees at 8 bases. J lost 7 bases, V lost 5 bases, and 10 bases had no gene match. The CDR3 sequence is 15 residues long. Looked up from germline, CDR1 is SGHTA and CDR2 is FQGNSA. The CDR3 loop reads CASSLTTGVGNTIYF. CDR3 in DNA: TGTGCCAGCAGCCTGACGACAGGGGTTGGGAACACCATATATTTT. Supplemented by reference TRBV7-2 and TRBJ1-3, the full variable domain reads GAGVSQSPSNKVTEKGKDVELRCDPISGHTALYWYRQSLGQGLEFLIYFQGNSAPDKSGLPSDRFSAERTGGSVSTLTIQRTQQEDSAVYLCASSLTTGVGNTIYFGEGSWLTVV.

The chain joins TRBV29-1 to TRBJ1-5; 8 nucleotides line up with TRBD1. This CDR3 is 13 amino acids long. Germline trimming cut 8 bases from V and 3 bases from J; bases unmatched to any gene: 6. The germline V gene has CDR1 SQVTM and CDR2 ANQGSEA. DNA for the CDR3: TGCAGCTTCCGGACAGGGCTCAATCAGCCCCAGCATTTT. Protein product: CSFRTGLNQPQHF.

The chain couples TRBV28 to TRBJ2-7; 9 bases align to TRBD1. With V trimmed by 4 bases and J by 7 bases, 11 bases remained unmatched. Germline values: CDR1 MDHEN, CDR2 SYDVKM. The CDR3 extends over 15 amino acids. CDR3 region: CASSSSGTGHLEQYF. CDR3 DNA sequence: TGTGCCAGCAGTTCTTCCGGGACAGGGCATCTGGAGCAGTACTTC.

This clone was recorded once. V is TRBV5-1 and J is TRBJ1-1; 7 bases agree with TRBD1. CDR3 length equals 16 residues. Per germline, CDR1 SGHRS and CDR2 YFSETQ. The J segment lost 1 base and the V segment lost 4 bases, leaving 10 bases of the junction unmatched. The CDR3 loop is CASSQPGTVWNTEAFF. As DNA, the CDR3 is TGCGCCAGCAGCCAACCCGGGACAGTTTGGAACACTGAAGCTTTCTTT.

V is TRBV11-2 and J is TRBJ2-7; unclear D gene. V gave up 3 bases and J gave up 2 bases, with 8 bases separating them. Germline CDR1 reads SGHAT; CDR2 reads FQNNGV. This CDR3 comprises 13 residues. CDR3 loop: CASSFNRPYEQYF. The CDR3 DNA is TGTGCCAGCAGCTTTAACAGACCCTACGAGCAGTACTTC. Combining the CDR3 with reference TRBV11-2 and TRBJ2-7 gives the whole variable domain EAGVAQSPRYKIIEKRQSVAFWCNPISGHATLYWYQQILGQGPKLLIQFQNNGVVDDSQLPKDRFSAERLKGVDSTLKIQPAKLEDSAVYLCASSFNRPYEQYFGPGTRLTVT.

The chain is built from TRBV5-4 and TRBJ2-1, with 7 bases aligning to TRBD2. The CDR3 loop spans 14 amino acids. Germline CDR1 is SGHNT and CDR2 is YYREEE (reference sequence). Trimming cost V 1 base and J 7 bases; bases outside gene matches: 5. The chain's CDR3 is CASSLRGVGNEQFF. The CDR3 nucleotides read TGTGCCAGCAGCTTGCGGGGGGTGGGTAATGAGCAGTTCTTC.

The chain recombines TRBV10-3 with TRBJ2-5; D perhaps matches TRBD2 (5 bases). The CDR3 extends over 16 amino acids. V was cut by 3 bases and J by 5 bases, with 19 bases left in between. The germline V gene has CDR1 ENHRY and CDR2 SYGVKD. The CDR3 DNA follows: TGTGCCATCAGTGATTGGTCTAGCCGGACGGGGGAGACCCAGTACTTC. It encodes CAISDWSSRTGETQYF.

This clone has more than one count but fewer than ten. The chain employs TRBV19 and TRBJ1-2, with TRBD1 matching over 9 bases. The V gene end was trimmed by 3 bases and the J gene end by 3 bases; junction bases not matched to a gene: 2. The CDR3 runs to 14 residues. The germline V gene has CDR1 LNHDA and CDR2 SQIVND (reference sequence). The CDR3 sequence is CASSIGTGYYGYTF. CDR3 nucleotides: TGTGCCAGTAGTATCGGGACAGGGTACTATGGCTACACCTTC. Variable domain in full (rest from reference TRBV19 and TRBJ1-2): DGGITQSPKYLFRKEGQNVTLSCEQNLNHDAMYWYRQDPGQGLRLIYYSQIVNDFQKGDIAEGYSVSREKKESFPLTVTSAQKNPTAFYLCASSIGTGYYGYTFGSGTRLTVV.

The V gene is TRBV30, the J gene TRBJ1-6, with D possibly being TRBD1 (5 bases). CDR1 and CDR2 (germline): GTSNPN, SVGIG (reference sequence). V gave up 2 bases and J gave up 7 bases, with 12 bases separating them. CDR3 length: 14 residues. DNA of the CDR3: TGTGCCTGGAGTCGGGACTCCGGGAATTCACCCCTCCACTTT. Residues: CAWSRDSGNSPLHF. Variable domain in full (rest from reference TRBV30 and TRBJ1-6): SQTIHQWPATLVQPVGSPLSLECTVEGTSNPNLYWYRQAAGRGLQLLFYSVGIGQISSEVPQNLSASRPQDRQFILSSKKLLLSDSGFYLCAWSRDSGNSPLHFGNGTRLTVT.

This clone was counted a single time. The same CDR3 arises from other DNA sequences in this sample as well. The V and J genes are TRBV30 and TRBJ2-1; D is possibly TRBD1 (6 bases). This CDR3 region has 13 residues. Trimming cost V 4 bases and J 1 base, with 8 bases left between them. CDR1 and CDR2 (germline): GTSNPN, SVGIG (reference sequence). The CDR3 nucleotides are TGTGCCTGGACGGGACAATCCTACAATGAGCAGTTCTTC. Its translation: CAWTGQSYNEQFF.

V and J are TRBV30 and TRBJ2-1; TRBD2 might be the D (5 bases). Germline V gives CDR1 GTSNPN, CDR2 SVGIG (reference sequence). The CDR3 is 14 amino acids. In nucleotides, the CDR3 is TGTGCTCCCGTGTTGAGCGGCCGAAACAATGAGCAGTTCTTC. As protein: CAPVLSGRNNEQFF.

CDR3 loop: CASSPGLRGSYEQYF. The CDR3, as DNA: TGTGCCAGCAGCCCGGGACTCCGGGGCTCCTACGAGCAGTACTTC. The chain couples TRBV7-8 to TRBJ2-7; the D gene is possibly TRBD2 (6 bases). The germline V gene has CDR1 SGHVS and CDR2 FQNEAQ. V gave up 5 bases and J gave up 0 bases, with 14 bases separating them. CDR3 length: 15 amino acids.

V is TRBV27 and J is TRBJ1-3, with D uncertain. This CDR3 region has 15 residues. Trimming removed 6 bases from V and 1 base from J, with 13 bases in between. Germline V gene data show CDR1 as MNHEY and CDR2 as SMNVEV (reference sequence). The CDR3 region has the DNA TGTGCCAGCAGGGCTATTCGGGGTTCTGGAAACACCATATATTTT. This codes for CASRAIRGSGNTIYF.